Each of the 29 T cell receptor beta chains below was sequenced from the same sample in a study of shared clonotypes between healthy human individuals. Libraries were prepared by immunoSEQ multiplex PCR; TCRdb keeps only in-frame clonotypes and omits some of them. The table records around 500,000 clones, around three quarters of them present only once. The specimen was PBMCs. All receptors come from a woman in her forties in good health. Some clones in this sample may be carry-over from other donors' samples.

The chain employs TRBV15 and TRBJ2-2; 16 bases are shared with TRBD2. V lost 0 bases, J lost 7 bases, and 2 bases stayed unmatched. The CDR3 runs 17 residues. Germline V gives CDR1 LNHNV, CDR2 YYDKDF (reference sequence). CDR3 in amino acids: CATSREGLAGGIGELFF. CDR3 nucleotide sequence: TGTGCCACCAGCAGAGAGGGACTAGCGGGAGGGATCGGGGAGCTGTTTTTT. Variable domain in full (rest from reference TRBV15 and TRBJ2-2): DAMVIQNPRYQVTQFGKPVTLSCSQTLNHNVMYWYQQKSSQAPKLLFHYYDKDFNNEADTPDNFQSRRPNTSFCFLDIRSPGLGDTAMYLCATSREGLAGGIGELFFGEGSRLTVL.

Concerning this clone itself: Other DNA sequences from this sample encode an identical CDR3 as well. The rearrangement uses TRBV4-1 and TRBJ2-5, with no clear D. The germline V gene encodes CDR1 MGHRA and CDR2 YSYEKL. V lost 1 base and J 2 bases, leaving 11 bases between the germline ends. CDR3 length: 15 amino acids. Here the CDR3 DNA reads TGCGCCAGCAGCCAAGGTCCAGTGGGGCAAGAGACCCAGTACTTC. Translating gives CASSQGPVGQETQYF.

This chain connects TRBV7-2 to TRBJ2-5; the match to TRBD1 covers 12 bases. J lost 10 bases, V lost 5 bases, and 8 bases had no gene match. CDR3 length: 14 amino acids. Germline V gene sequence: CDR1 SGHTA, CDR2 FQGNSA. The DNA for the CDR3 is TGTGCCAGCAGCCCCCGGGGACAGGGGGCGATCCAGTACTTC. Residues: CASSPRGQGAIQYF.

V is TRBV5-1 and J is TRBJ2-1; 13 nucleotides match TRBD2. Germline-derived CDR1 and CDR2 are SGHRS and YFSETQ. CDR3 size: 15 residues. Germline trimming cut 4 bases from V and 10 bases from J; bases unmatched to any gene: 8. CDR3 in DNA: TGCGCCAGCAGCCCGGGGACTAGCGGGGAAGGGGAGCAGTTCTTC. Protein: CASSPGTSGEGEQFF.

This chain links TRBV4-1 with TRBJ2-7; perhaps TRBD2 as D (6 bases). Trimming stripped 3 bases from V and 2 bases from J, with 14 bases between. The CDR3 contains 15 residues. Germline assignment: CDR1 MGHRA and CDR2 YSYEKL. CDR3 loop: CASSQGSGPPYEQYF. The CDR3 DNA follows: TGCGCCAGCAGCCAGGGCAGCGGGCCTCCCTACGAGCAGTACTTC.

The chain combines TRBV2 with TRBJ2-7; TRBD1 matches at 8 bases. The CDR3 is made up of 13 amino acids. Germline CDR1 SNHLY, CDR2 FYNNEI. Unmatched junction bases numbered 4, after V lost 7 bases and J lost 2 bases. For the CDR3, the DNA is TGTGCCAGCAAACGGGACAGGCCCTACGAGCAGTACTTC. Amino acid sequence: CASKRDRPYEQYF.

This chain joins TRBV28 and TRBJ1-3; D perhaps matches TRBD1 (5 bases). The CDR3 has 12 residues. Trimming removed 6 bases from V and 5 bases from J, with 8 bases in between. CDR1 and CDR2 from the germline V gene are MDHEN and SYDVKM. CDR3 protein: CASSPDRNTIYF. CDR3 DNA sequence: TGTGCCAGCAGCCCGGACAGAAACACCATATATTTT.

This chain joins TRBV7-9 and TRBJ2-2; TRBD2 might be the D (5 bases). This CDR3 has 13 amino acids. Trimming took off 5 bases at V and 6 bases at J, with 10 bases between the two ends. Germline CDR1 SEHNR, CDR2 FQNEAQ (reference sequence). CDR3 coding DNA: TGTGCCAGCAGCCCCGAGGGAGCCGGGGAGCTGTTTTTT. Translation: CASSPEGAGELFF.

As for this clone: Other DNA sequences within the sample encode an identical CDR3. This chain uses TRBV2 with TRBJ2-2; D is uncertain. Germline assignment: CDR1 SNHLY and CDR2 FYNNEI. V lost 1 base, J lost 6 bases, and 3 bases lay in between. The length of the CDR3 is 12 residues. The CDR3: CASSEGAGELFF. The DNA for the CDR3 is TGTGCCAGCAGTGAAGGGGCCGGGGAGCTGTTTTTT.

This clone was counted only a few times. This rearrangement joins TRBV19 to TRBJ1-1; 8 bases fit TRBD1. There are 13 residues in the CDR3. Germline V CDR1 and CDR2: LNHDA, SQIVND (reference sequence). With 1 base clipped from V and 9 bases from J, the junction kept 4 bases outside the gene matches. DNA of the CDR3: TGTGCCAGTAGTATAGCCGCAGGGGGCCAAGCTTTCTTT. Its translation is CASSIAAGGQAFF.

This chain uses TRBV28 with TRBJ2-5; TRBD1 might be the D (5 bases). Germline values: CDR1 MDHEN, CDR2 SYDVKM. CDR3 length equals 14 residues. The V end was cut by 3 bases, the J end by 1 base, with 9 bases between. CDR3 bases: TGTGCCAGCAGTTTCTACAGGTCCCAAGAGACCCAGTACTTC. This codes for CASSFYRSQETQYF.

CDR3 sequence: CASSLAVDRGGDTQYF. The CDR3 DNA sequence: TGCGCCAGCAGCTTGGCAGTGGACAGGGGAGGAGATACGCAGTATTTT. V usage is TRBV5-1 and J usage is TRBJ2-3; TRBD1 matches 9 bases. V was pared by 0 bases and J by 5 bases, with 7 bases of the junction left unmatched. The length of the CDR3 is 16 residues. CDR1 is SGHRS and CDR2 is YFSETQ in the germline V gene.

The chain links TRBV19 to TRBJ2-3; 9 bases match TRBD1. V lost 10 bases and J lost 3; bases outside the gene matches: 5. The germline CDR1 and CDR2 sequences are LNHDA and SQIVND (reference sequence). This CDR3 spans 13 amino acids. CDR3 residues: CATAGTGTDTQYF. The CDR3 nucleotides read TGTGCCACCGCGGGGACAGGGACAGATACGCAGTATTTT.

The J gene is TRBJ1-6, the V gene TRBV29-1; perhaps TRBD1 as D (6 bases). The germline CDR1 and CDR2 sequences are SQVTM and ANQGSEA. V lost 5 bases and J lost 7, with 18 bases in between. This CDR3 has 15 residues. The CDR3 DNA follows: TGCAGCGTTCGGTCAGGGGCGTCGGGGAATTCACCCCTCCACTTT. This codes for CSVRSGASGNSPLHF.

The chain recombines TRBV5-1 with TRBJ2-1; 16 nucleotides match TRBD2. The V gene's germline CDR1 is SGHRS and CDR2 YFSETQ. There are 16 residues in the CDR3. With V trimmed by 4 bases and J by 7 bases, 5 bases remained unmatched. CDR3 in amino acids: CASSPMGLAGGNEQFF. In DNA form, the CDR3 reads TGCGCCAGCAGCCCTATGGGACTAGCGGGAGGGAATGAGCAGTTCTTC. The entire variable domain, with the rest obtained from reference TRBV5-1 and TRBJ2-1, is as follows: KAGVTQTPRYLIKTRGQQVTLSCSPISGHRSVSWYQQTPGQGLQFLFEYFSETQRNKGNFPGRFSGRQFSNSRSEMNVSTLELGDSALYLCASSPMGLAGGNEQFFGPGTRLTVL.

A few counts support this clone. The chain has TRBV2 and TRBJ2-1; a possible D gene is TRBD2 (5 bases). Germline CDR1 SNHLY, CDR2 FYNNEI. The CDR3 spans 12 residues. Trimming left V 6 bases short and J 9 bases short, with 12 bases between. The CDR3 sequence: CASRDFIREQFF. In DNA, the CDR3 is TGTGCCAGCAGGGACTTTATTCGTGAGCAGTTCTTC.

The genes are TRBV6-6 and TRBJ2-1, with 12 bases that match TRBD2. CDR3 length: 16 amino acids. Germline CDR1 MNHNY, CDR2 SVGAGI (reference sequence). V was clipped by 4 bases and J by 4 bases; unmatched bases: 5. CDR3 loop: CASSSPLAGGYNEQFF. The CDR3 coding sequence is TGTGCCAGCAGTTCCCCCCTAGCGGGGGGGTACAATGAGCAGTTCTTC.

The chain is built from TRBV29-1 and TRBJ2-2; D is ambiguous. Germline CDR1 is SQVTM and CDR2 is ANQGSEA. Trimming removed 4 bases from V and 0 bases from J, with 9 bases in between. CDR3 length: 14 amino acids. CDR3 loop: CSVAEDSNTGELFF. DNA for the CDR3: TGCAGCGTTGCCGAGGATTCGAACACCGGGGAGCTGTTTTTT.

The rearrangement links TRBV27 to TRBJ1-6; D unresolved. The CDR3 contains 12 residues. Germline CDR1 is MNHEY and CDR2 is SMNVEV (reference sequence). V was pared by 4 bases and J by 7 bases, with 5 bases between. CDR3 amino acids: CASSSRNSPLHF. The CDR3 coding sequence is TGTGCCAGCAGTTCCCGAAATTCACCCCTCCACTTT.

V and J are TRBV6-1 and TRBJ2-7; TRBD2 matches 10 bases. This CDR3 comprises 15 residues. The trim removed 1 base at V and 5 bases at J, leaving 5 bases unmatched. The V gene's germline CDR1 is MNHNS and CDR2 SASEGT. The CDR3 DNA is TGTGCCAGCAGTGAAGTTGTGGGACTAGCGAACGAGCAGTACTTC. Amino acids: CASSEVVGLANEQYF.

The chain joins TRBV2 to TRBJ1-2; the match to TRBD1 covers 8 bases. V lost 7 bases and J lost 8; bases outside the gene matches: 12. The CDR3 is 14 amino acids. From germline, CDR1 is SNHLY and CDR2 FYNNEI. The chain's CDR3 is CASTGQGADWGYTF. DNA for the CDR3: TGTGCCAGCACCGGTCAGGGGGCTGATTGGGGCTACACCTTC.

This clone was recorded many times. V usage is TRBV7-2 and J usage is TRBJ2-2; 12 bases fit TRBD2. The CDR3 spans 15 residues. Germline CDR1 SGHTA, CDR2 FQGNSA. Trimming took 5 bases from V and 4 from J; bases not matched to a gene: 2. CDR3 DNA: TGTGCCAGCAGCCCGGGACTAGCGGGCACCGGGGAGCTGTTTTTT. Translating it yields CASSPGLAGTGELFF.

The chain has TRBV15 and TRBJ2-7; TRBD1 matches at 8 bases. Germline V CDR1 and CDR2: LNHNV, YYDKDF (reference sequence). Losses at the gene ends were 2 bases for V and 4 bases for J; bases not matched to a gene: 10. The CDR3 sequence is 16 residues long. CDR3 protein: CATSRPRGPKGYEQYF. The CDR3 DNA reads TGTGCCACCAGCAGACCCAGGGGGCCCAAGGGATACGAGCAGTACTTC.

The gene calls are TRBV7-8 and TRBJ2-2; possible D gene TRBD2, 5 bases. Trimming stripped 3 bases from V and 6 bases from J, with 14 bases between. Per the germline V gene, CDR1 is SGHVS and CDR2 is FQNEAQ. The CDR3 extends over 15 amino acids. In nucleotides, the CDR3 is TGTGCCAGCAGCTTCGAGGGTGTGCTGGCCGGGGAGCTGTTTTTT. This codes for CASSFEGVLAGELFF.

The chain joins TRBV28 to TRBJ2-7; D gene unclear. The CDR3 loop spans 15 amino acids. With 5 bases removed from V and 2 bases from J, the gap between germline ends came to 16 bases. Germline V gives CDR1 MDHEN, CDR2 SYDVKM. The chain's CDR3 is CASSIFGDKTYEQYF. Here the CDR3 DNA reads TGTGCCAGCAGTATTTTTGGCGACAAGACCTACGAGCAGTACTTC.

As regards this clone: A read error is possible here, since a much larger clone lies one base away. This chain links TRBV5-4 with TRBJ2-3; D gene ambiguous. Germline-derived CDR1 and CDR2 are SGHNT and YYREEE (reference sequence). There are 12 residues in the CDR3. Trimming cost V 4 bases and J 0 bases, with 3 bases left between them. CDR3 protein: CASSDSTDTQYF. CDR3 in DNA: TGTGCCAGCAGCGATAGCACAGATACGCAGTATTTT.

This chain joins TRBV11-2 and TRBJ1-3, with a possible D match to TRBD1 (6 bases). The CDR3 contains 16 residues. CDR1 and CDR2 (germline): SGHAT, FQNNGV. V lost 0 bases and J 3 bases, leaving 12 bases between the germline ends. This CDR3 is CASSLDPGGLGNTIYF. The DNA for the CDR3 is TGTGCCAGCAGCTTAGATCCGGGGGGGCTTGGAAACACCATATATTTT.

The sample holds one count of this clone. This CDR3 reads CASSEVFIPAGAAEKLFF. In DNA form, the CDR3 reads TGTGCCAGCAGTGAAGTTTTTATTCCGGCAGGAGCGGCGGAAAAACTGTTTTTT. The chain joins TRBV6-1 to TRBJ1-4, with D uncertain. CDR3 size: 18 residues. Germline assignment: CDR1 MNHNS and CDR2 SASEGT. Between the trimmed V and J ends, which lost 1 base and 8 bases, there was a span of 23 bases.

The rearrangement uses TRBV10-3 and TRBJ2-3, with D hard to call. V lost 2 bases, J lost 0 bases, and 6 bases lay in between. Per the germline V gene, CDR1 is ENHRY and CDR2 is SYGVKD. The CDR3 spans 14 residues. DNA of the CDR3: TGTGCCATCAGTGAGAGCAAAAGCACAGATACGCAGTATTTT. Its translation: CAISESKSTDTQYF.